A selection of T cell receptor beta chains follows, all from one sample in a study of T-cell reconstitution after alpha-beta-depleted transplantation in children. MiXCR, applied by TCRdb to the PCR reads, yields one record per CDR3 protein. Counted here are roughly 200,000 distinct CDR3 sequences, around 7.7% occurring once; the ten biggest clones make up under 40%. The starting material was PBMCs, mostly from graft donor cells, obtained 360 days after TCRalphabeta/CD19-depleted stem cell transplant. These receptors came from a male patient between 2 and 10 years old who had a stem cell transplant for acute myeloid leukemia, so the T cells may come from the graft donor. CDR3s include the opening cysteine and the closing phenylalanine or tryptophan. The D gene is left open where the match is weak. The size field is filled for only some rows; it gives once, few, many or a size class.

>many|TRBV2|14|TRBJ1-5|NA
CASSDRGGKQPQHF
TGTGCCAGCAGTGATAGGGGGGGTAAACAGCCCCAGCATTTT
>many|TRBV5-6|14|TRBJ2-5|NA
CASSLAGGKETQYF
TGTGCCAGCAGCTTGGCTGGGGGCAAGGAGACCCAGTACTTC
>many|TRBV6-1|15|TRBJ2-1|TRBD2
CASSSGRAMNNEQFF
TGTGCCAGCAGCAGCGGGAGGGCCATGAACAATGAGCAGTTCTTC
>few|TRBV7-3|15|TRBJ2-7|NA
CASSFWTDDSYEQYF
TGTGCCAGCAGCTTTTGGACAGATGATTCCTACGAGCAGTACTTC
>many|TRBV7-2|16|TRBJ2-7|NA
CASSLRSLVNTYEQYF
TGTGCCAGCAGCTTACGTTCCCTAGTGAACACCTACGAGCAGTACTTC
>NA|TRBV10-3|13|TRBJ1-1|NA
CAISIRGTPEAFF
TGTGCCATCAGTATCAGGGGAACACCTGAAGCTTTCTTT
>many|TRBV20-1|14|TRBJ2-1|TRBD2
CSARTAGGGQEQFF
TGCAGTGCTAGAACAGCGGGAGGGGGTCAGGAGCAGTTCTTC
>NA|TRBV29-1|12|TRBJ1-1|TRBD1
CSVGDSGFLAFF
TGCAGCGTTGGGGACAGCGGGTTTTTGGCTTTCTTT
>few|TRBV29-1|13|TRBJ2-5|TRBD1
CSVAGTAQETQYF
TGCAGCGTGGCCGGGACAGCACAAGAGACCCAGTACTTC
>NA|TRBV4-2|18|TRBJ1-6|NA
CASSPKGVGGSYNSPLHF
TGTGCCAGCAGCCCCAAAGGAGTCGGGGGCTCCTATAATTCACCCCTCCACTTT
>many|TRBV10-3|14|TRBJ2-1|TRBD2
CAIFSGRAGNEQFF
TGTGCCATTTTTAGCGGGAGGGCCGGGAATGAGCAGTTCTTC
>NA|TRBV4-1|15|TRBJ1-1|NA
CASSPLGRSNTEAFF
TGCGCCAGCAGCCCACTTGGACGGTCGAACACTGAAGCTTTCTTT
>NA|TRBV18|14|TRBJ1-1|NA
CASSPAGGYTEAFF
TGTGCCAGCTCACCGGCGGGGGGGTATACTGAAGCTTTCTTT
>NA|TRBV12-3/TRBV12-4|14|TRBJ1-6|TRBD1
CASNRQGGNSPLHF
TGTGCCAGCAACCGACAGGGAGGAAATTCACCCCTCCACTTT
>many|TRBV11-3|16|TRBJ2-1|TRBD2
CASSPTGTSGDNEQFF
TGTGCCAGCAGCCCAACCGGGACTAGCGGAGACAATGAGCAGTTCTTC
>many|TRBV5-1|14|TRBJ1-5|NA
CASSLGDRDQPQHF
TGCGCCAGCAGCTTGGGCGACAGAGATCAGCCCCAGCATTTT
>few|TRBV20-1|17|TRBJ2-5|TRBD2
CSAQGGTSGGGQETQYF
TGCAGTGCTCAGGGTGGGACTAGCGGAGGGGGACAAGAGACCCAGTACTTC
>NA|TRBV29-1|13|TRBJ1-1|TRBD1
CSVRGQENTEAFF
TGCAGCGTCCGCGGACAGGAGAACACTGAAGCTTTCTTT
>NA|TRBV12-3/TRBV12-4|14|TRBJ1-5|TRBD1
CASRSHLTGEPQHF
TGTGCCAGCAGGTCACACCTGACAGGGGAGCCCCAGCATTTT
>NA|TRBV7-3|14|TRBJ1-5|TRBD1
CDSADRVNNQPQHF
TGTGACAGCGCCGACAGGGTAAACAATCAGCCCCAGCATTTT
>NA|TRBV12-3/TRBV12-4|14|TRBJ1-2|TRBD1
CASSLSGGFRGYTF
TGTGCCAGCAGTTTATCAGGGGGCTTTAGAGGCTACACCTTC
>NA|TRBV5-1|14|TRBJ2-2|NA
CASSLSVITGELFF
TGCGCCAGCAGCTTAAGCGTGATCACCGGGGAGCTGTTTTTT
>many|TRBV12-3/TRBV12-4|14|TRBJ2-1|NA
CASSLRLAYNEQFF
TGTGCCAGCAGTTTACGGCTAGCTTACAATGAGCAGTTCTTC
>NA|TRBV18|15|TRBJ2-5|NA
CASSPRQLGQETQYF
TGTGCCAGCTCACCACGTCAGCTCGGCCAAGAGACCCAGTACTTC
>NA|TRBV7-9|16|TRBJ2-7|TRBD1
CASSLVPGTGSYEQYF
TGTGCCAGCAGCTTAGTGCCCGGGACAGGAAGCTACGAGCAGTACTTC
>once|TRBV5-1|15|TRBJ1-5|NA
CASSLESGQNQPQHF
TGCGCCAGCAGCTTGGAATCGGGACAAAATCAGCCCCAGCATTTT
>NA|TRBV5-1|16|TRBJ2-7|TRBD2
CASSFLPSGRTHEQYF
TGCGCCAGCAGCTTTTTGCCTAGCGGGAGAACCCACGAGCAGTACTTC
>few|TRBV6-5|13|TRBJ2-1|NA
CASSYPSTYEQFF
TGTGCCAGCAGTTACCCCTCGACCTATGAGCAGTTCTTC
>NA|TRBV29-1|13|TRBJ2-5|TRBD2
CSVREGGEETQYF
TGCAGCGTTCGGGAGGGCGGGGAGGAGACCCAGTACTTC
>few|TRBV12-3/TRBV12-4|14|TRBJ2-3|TRBD2
CASSYRLAEDTQYF
TGTGCCAGCAGCTATCGACTAGCGGAAGATACGCAGTATTTT
>many|TRBV5-1|15|TRBJ1-5|TRBD1
CASSLQGQANQPQHF
TGCGCCAGCAGCTTGCAAGGACAGGCAAATCAGCCCCAGCATTTT
>NA|TRBV5-1|12|TRBJ2-7|NA
CASREMSYEQYF
TGCGCCAGTCGTGAGATGTCCTACGAGCAGTACTTC
>few|TRBV6-2/TRBV6-3|14|TRBJ1-2|NA
CASRGSGGNYGYTF
TGTGCCAGCAGGGGGTCAGGAGGCAACTATGGCTACACCTTC
>few|TRBV29-1|19|TRBJ2-5|NA
CSVEGLIGTAHGRQETQYF
TGCAGCGTTGAAGGCCTAATCGGGACAGCTCATGGGAGGCAAGAGACCCAGTACTTC
>NA|TRBV20-1|15|TRBJ1-3|TRBD1
CSASQGALGGNTIYF
TGCAGTGCTAGCCAGGGGGCTCTAGGCGGAAACACCATATATTTT
>few|TRBV20-1|13|TRBJ1-6|NA
CSARVGYDSPLHF
TGCAGTGCTAGAGTGGGGTATGATTCACCCCTCCACTTT
>many|TRBV12-3/TRBV12-4|15|TRBJ2-1|NA
CASKLRETPYNEQFF
TGTGCCAGCAAACTCCGGGAGACCCCATACAATGAGCAGTTCTTC
>NA|TRBV18|16|TRBJ2-3|NA
CASSPPLAGLADTQYF
TGTGCCAGCTCACCACCGCTAGCCGGGCTCGCAGATACGCAGTATTTT
>many|TRBV5-1|15|TRBJ1-1|NA
CASSLDSLPNTEAFF
TGCGCCAGCAGCCTTGACAGCTTACCGAACACTGAAGCTTTCTTT
>NA|TRBV20-1|14|TRBJ2-3|TRBD2
CSARDAGGTDTQYF
TGCAGTGCTAGAGATGCGGGGGGGACAGATACGCAGTATTTT
>few|TRBV20-1|13|TRBJ1-4|NA
CSARDSRNEKLFF
TGCAGTGCTAGGGACAGCAGGAATGAAAAACTGTTTTTT
>few|TRBV20-1|16|TRBJ2-1|TRBD2
CSASTSGGAGRNEQFF
TGCAGTGCCAGTACTAGCGGGGGGGCAGGGAGGAATGAGCAGTTCTTC
>few|TRBV30|12|TRBJ2-1|NA
CAWSSFGNEQFF
TGTGCCTGGAGTAGTTTTGGGAATGAGCAGTTCTTC
>few|TRBV5-1|15|TRBJ2-5|TRBD1
CASSPRQGSTETQYF
TGCGCCAGCAGCCCCAGACAGGGAAGTACGGAGACCCAGTACTTC
>many|TRBV6-1|15|TRBJ2-2|NA
CASRETIPRLGELFF
TGTGCCAGCAGGGAGACAATCCCCCGACTGGGGGAGCTGTTTTTT
>few|TRBV24-1|14|TRBJ2-1|NA
CATSDLGASNEQFF
TGTGCCACCAGTGATTTGGGGGCTTCGAATGAGCAGTTCTTC
>NA|TRBV12-3/TRBV12-4|14|TRBJ2-3|TRBD2
CASRLAGGPDTQYF
TGTGCCAGCAGATTAGCGGGGGGGCCGGATACGCAGTATTTT
>few|TRBV7-2|14|TRBJ2-5|NA
CASSFRGGQETQYF
TGTGCCAGCAGCTTCCGGGGTGGCCAAGAGACCCAGTACTTC
>few|TRBV2|13|TRBJ1-1|NA
CAGSTGMNTEAFF
TGTGCCGGCTCGACAGGAATGAACACTGAAGCTTTCTTT
>once|TRBV11-2|14|TRBJ2-5|NA
CASSFVPGTETQYF
TGTGCCAGCAGCTTTGTTCCGGGGACGGAGACCCAGTACTTC